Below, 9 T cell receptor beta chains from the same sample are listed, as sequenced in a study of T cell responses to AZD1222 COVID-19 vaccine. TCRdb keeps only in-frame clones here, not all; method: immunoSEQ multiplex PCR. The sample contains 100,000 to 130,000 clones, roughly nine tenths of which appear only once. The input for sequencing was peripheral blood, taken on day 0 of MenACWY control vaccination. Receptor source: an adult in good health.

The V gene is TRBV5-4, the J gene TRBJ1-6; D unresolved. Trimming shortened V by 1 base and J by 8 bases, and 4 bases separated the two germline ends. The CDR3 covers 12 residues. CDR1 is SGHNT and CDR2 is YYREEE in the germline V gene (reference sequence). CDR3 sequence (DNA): TGTGCCAGCAGCTTGCTGGATTCACCCCTCCACTTT. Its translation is CASSLLDSPLHF. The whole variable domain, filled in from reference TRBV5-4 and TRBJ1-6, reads ETGVTQSPTHLIKTRGQQVTLRCSSQSGHNTVSWYQQALGQGPQFIFQYYREEENGRGNFPPRFSGLQFPNYSSELNVNALELDDSALYLCASSLLDSPLHFGNGTRLTVT.

The CDR3 DNA follows: TGTGCCAGCAGTAGGACAGGGAACTACGAGCAGTACTTC. It specifies CASSRTGNYEQYF. This chain joins TRBV12-3 or TRBV12-4 and TRBJ2-7; 8 nucleotides match TRBD1. Germline trimming cut 5 bases from V and 3 bases from J; bases unmatched to any gene: 3. The CDR3 runs to 13 residues.

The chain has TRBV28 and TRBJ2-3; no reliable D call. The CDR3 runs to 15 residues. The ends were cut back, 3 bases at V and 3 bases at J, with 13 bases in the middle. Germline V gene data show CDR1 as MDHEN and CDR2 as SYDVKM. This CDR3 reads CASSLVQSSTDTQYF. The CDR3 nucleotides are TGTGCCAGCAGTTTGGTACAGAGCTCAACAGATACGCAGTATTTT.

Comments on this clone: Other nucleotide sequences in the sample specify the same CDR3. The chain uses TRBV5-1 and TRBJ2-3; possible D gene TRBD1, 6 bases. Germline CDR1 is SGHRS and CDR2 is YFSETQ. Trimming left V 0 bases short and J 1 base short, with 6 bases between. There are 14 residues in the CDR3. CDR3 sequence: CASSLDRGTDTQYF. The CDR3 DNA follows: TGCGCCAGCAGCTTGGACAGGGGCACAGATACGCAGTATTTT.

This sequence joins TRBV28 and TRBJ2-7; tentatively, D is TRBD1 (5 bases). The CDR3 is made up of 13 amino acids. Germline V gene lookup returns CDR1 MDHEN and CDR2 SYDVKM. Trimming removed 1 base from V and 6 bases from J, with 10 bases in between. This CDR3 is CASSLFRRAEQYF. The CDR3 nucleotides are TGTGCCAGCAGTTTATTCCGCAGGGCCGAGCAGTACTTC. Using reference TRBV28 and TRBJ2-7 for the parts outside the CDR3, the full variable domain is DVKVTQSSRYLVKRTGEKVFLECVQDMDHENMFWYRQDPGLGLRLIYFSYDVKMKEKGDIPEGYSVSREKKERFSLILESASTNQTSMYLCASSLFRRAEQYFGPGTRLTVT.

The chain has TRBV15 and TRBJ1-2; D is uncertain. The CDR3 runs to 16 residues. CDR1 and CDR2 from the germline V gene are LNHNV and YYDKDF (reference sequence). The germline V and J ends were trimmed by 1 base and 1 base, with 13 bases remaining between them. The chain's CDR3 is CATSRGQQPLNYGYTF. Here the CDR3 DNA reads TGTGCCACCAGCAGAGGACAACAACCCCTTAACTATGGCTACACCTTC.

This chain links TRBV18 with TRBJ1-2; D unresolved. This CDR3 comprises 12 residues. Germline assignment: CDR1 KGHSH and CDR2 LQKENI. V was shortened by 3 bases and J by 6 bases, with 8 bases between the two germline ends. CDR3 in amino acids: CASSPGGDGYTF. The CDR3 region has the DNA TGTGCCAGCTCACCTGGCGGGGATGGCTACACCTTC.

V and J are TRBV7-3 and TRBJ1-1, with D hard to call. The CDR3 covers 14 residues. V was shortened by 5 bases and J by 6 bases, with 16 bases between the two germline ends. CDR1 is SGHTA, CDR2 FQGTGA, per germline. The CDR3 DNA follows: TGTGCCAGCAGCCCCACCCCTACAAAGGCTGAAGCTTTCTTT. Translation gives CASSPTPTKAEAFF.

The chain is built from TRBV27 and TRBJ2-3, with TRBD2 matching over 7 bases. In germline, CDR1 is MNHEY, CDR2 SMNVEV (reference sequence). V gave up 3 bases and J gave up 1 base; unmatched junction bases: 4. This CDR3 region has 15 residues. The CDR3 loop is CASSFWGGGTDTQYF. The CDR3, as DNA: TGTGCCAGCAGTTTTTGGGGGGGTGGCACAGATACGCAGTATTTT.